What follows are 9 T cell receptor beta chains derived from one specimen sequenced in a study of blood T cell repertoires in COVID-19 (dated by TCRdb to the early 2020s). Library preparation employed the immunoSEQ multiplex PCR assay. TCRdb limited this immuneACCESS table to in-frame rearrangements with V and J called. A share of clones is missing; checked studies link under half to unresolved V genes, and the rest is unexplained. This sample lists about 47,000 clones; less than 90% were detected once. Together, the top ten hold nearly 7.5% of the sample. The sequenced material came from peripheral blood. Source of these receptors: a man in his sixties with active COVID-19.

The chain links TRBV18 to TRBJ1-1; tentatively, D is TRBD1 (6 bases). CDR3 length: 14 amino acids. Germline loops: CDR1 KGHSH, CDR2 LQKENI. V was clipped by 6 bases and J by 6 bases, with 17 bases between them. The CDR3 spells CASSRGGGGAEAFF. CDR3 bases: TGTGCCAGCTCTCGAGGCGGGGGCGGCGCTGAAGCTTTCTTT.

The chain uses TRBV29-1 and TRBJ2-1, with 8 bases fitting TRBD2. The germline V gene has CDR1 SQVTM and CDR2 ANQGSEA. The CDR3 consists of 14 residues. V lost 4 bases to trimming and J lost 6 bases; unmatched junction nucleotides: 8. Written as DNA, the CDR3 is TGCAGCGTTGGACGAGCGGGGGTGGGCAATGAGCAGTTCTTC. Amino acids: CSVGRAGVGNEQFF.

As regards this clone: One junction end disagrees with the germline gene, perhaps due to a read error. The chain recombines TRBV7-7 with TRBJ2-1; 7 positions agree with TRBD1. Germline V gene sequence: CDR1 SSHAT, CDR2 FNYEAQ (reference sequence). The CDR3 sequence is 13 residues long. CDR3 residues: CASSPLTGIEQFF. The CDR3 DNA reads as TGTGCTAGCAGCCCCTTGACAGGGATTGAGCAGTTCTTC. The full variable domain, in which reference TRBV7-7 and TRBJ2-1 provide the parts outside the CDR3, is GAGVSQSPRYKVTKRGQDVTLRCDPISSHATLYWYQQALGQGPEFLTYFNYEAQPDKSGLPSDRFSAERPEGSISTLTIQRTEQRDSAMYRCASSPLTGIEQFFGPGTRLTVL.

The chain has TRBV7-8 and TRBJ1-1; 7 bases agree with TRBD1. Germline trimming cut 5 bases from V and 7 bases from J; bases unmatched to any gene: 10. The CDR3 runs 14 residues. Germline V CDR1 and CDR2: SGHVS, FQNEAQ. The DNA for the CDR3 is TGTGCCAGCAGCCTCCGAACAGGGGCAGGTGAAGCTTTCTTT. Translating gives CASSLRTGAGEAFF.

The genes are TRBV10-1 and TRBJ2-7, with TRBD2 as a possible D gene (6 bases). Trimming cost V 6 bases and J 11 bases, with 17 bases left between them. The CDR3 length is 12 residues. Germline CDR1 WNHNN, CDR2 SYGVQD (reference sequence). CDR3 residues: CASRGAGLREYF. The CDR3 coding sequence is TGCGCCAGCAGAGGCGCGGGACTTAGAGAGTACTTC.

The chain's CDR3 is CASSQAKGYEQYF. CDR3 sequence (DNA): TGTGCCAGCAGCCAAGCGAAGGGGTACGAGCAGTACTTC. The chain employs TRBV4-2 and TRBJ2-7; perhaps TRBD1 as D (5 bases). Germline V gene data show CDR1 as LGHNA and CDR2 as YNFKEQ. V shed 1 base and J shed 4 bases, with 8 bases lying between them. The CDR3 sequence is 13 residues long.

The chain employs TRBV4-2 and TRBJ2-1; weak D call: TRBD2 (6 bases). Between the trimmed V and J ends, which lost 0 bases and 8 bases, there was a span of 17 bases. The CDR3 extends over 16 amino acids. Germline-derived CDR1 and CDR2 are LGHNA and YNFKEQ. The DNA for the CDR3 is TGTGCCAGCAGCCAAGATGTCGCGGGCTCGGGGGATGAGCAGTTCTTC. Its translation is CASSQDVAGSGDEQFF.

The chain couples TRBV7-9 to TRBJ2-2, with 7 bases lining up with TRBD1. Losses at the gene ends were 5 bases for V and 0 bases for J; bases not matched to a gene: 3. Germline V gene sequence: CDR1 SEHNR, CDR2 FQNEAQ (reference sequence). The CDR3 sequence is 15 residues long. CDR3 protein: CASSPTGANTGELFF. DNA for the CDR3: TGTGCCAGCAGCCCCACAGGGGCGAACACCGGGGAGCTGTTTTTT. Together with reference TRBV7-9 and TRBJ2-2, the CDR3 gives the full variable domain: DTGVSQNPRHKITKRGQNVTFRCDPISEHNRLYWYRQTLGQGPEFLTYFQNEAQLEKSRLLSDRFSAERPKGSFSTLEIQRTEQGDSAMYLCASSPTGANTGELFFGEGSRLTVL.

The V call is TRBV28, the J call TRBJ1-5; 8 nucleotides agree with TRBD1. CDR1 MDHEN and CDR2 SYDVKM come from the germline V gene. The trim removed 7 bases at V and 4 bases at J, leaving 12 bases unmatched. The CDR3 covers 16 residues. The CDR3 loop is CASTLGQGRGNQPQHF. In nucleotides, the CDR3 is TGTGCCAGCACCCTTGGACAGGGACGGGGGAATCAGCCCCAGCATTTT.